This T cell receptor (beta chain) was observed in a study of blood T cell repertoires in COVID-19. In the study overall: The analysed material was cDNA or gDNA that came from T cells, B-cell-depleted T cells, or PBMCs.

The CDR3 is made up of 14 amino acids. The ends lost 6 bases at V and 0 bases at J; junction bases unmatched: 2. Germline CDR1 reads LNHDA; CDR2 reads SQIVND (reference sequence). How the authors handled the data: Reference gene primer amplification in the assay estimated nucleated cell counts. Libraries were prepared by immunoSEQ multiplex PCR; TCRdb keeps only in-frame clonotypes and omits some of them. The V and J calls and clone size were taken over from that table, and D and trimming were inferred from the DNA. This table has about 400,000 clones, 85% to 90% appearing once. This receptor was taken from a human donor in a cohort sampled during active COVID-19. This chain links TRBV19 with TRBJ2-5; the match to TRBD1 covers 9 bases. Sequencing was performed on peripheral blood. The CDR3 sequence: CASRDRGYQETQYF. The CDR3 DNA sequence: TGTGCCAGTAGGGACAGGGGATACCAAGAGACCCAGTACTTC. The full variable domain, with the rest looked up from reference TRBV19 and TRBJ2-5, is DGGITQSPKYLFRKEGQNVTLSCEQNLNHDAMYWYRQDPGQGLRLIYYSQIVNDFQKGDIAEGYSVSREKKESFPLTVTSAQKNPTAFYLCASRDRGYQETQYFGPGTRLLVL.